The 9 T cell receptor beta chains reported below all come from one sample, sequenced in a study of T cells in Graves' hyperthyroidism and ophthalmopathy. It was RNA transcripts that yielded the amplified TCR beta CDR3 regions. HTBI primers drove first-round RT-PCR of the TCR CDR3. TCRdb used MiXCR to reprocess the multiplex PCR reads, holding one entry per CDR3 protein. The sample includes fewer than 450,000 distinct CDR3 sequences, about 17% of them seen just once. Specimen: blood. The receptor source for this set is a woman in her 30s with Graves' hyperthyroidism that later progressed to Graves' ophthalmopathy.

This clonotype has ten or more counts. The chain combines TRBV7-9 with TRBJ2-3; 10 nucleotides line up with TRBD2. V dropped 4 bases and J dropped 2; count of bases not matched to a gene: 9. The CDR3 spans 17 residues. In germline, CDR1 is SEHNR, CDR2 FQNEAQ (reference sequence). The CDR3 bases are TGTGCCAGCAGCTCACCTAGCGGGAGAGCTTACACAGATACGCAGTATTTT. It translates to CASSSPSGRAYTDTQYF.

This clonotype was seen at least ten times. This sequence joins TRBV7-9 and TRBJ1-2, with D perhaps TRBD1 (5 bases). The CDR3 length is 15 residues. Germline V gene lookup returns CDR1 SEHNR and CDR2 FQNEAQ (reference sequence). V was shortened by 5 bases and J by 2 bases, with 15 bases between the two germline ends. The CDR3 loop is CASSPRYRTNYGYTF. The CDR3 DNA reads TGTGCCAGCAGCCCTCGGTACAGGACAAACTATGGCTACACCTTC.

This clonotype was seen many times. This chain uses TRBV20-1 with TRBJ1-6, with D maybe TRBD1 (5 bases). Trimming removed 0 bases at V and 7 bases at J, with 16 bases between. Per the germline V gene, CDR1 is DFQATT and CDR2 is SNEGSKA (reference sequence). The CDR3 totals 16 residues. This CDR3 is CSARDWSGAQNSPLHF. CDR3 DNA sequence: TGCAGTGCTAGAGATTGGTCTGGGGCCCAGAATTCACCCCTCCACTTT.

Remarks on this clonotype: A read error may explain this, as a much larger clone is one base away. The chain recombines TRBV28 with TRBJ2-2; TRBD2 might be the D (6 bases). Germline V lookup: CDR1 MDHEN, CDR2 SYDVKM. The CDR3 is made up of 14 amino acids. The CDR3 protein is CASKLESAPGGLFF. CDR3 bases: TGTGCCAGCAAACTAGAATCTGCGCCCGGGGGGCTGTTTTTT.

This clonotype showed up many times. The V and J genes are TRBV19 and TRBJ1-6, with a tentative D call TRBD1 (5 bases). Trimming shortened V by 3 bases and J by 6 bases, and 9 bases separated the two germline ends. Germline CDR1 reads LNHDA; CDR2 reads SQIVND (reference sequence). The CDR3 consists of 14 residues. CDR3: CASSIDRSNSPLHF. The CDR3 DNA reads TGTGCCAGTAGTATTGACAGAAGTAATTCACCCCTCCACTTT.

This clonotype has just a few counts. One end of the junction does not line up with germline, which may come from a read error. The chain recombines TRBV6-1 with TRBJ2-1; 7 nucleotides agree with TRBD1. The CDR3 loop spans 13 amino acids. CDR1 is MNHNS, CDR2 SASEGT, per germline. CDR3 sequence (DNA): TGTGCTAGCACCCGGAGAGGGGGCGATGAGCAGTTCTTC. This sequence encodes CASTRRGGDEQFF.

This clonotype was picked up many times. J is TRBJ1-2 and V is TRBV12-3 or TRBV12-4; D is unresolved. This CDR3 has 13 residues. The V gene lost 2 bases and the J gene lost 1 base, with 5 bases spanning the gap. This chain's CDR3 is CASSLSINYGYTF. CDR3 nucleotides: TGTGCCAGCAGTTTATCGATTAACTATGGCTACACCTTC.

This clonotype was seen many times. CDR3 bases: TGTGCCAGCAGTTACAGGGGCTCACCCCTCCACTTT. This encodes CASSYRGSPLHF. The J gene is TRBJ1-6, the V gene TRBV12-3 or TRBV12-4; 7 nucleotides agree with TRBD1. This CDR3 has 12 residues. The V segment lost 4 bases and the J segment 10 bases; nucleotides outside the gene matches: 1.

V is TRBV9 and J is TRBJ2-1; D is perhaps TRBD1 (5 bases). Germline loops: CDR1 SGDLS, CDR2 YYNGEE. The CDR3 consists of 17 residues. V was cut by 0 bases and J by 0 bases, with 13 bases left in between. The CDR3 here is CASSVGQGTSSYNEQFF. CDR3 DNA sequence: TGTGCCAGCAGCGTAGGCCAGGGTACGAGCTCCTACAATGAGCAGTTCTTC.